The TCR beta chain described here comes from a study of blood T cell repertoires in COVID-19. Measured with immunoSEQ multiplex PCR; TCRdb has only the in-frame clones, and not every one. The sample carries hundreds of thousands of clones, 80% to 90% recorded once. The specimen sequenced was PBMCs or T cells enriched from blood (not recorded which). The sequence came from a woman between 45 and 65 years old who had recovered from COVID-19.

CDR3: CASSSRTSGGNEQFF. CDR3 coding DNA: TGTGCCAGCAGCTCAAGGACTAGCGGGGGGAATGAGCAGTTCTTC. This rearrangement joins TRBV5-4 to TRBJ2-1; TRBD2 aligns across 14 bases. CDR1 and CDR2 from the germline V gene are SGHNT and YYREEE (reference sequence). The CDR3 runs to 15 residues. J gave up 7 bases and V 3 bases, and 3 bases lay outside the gene matches.